This T cell receptor beta chain was captured in a study of T-cell memory formation after mild COVID-19. The germline CDR1 and CDR2 sequences are SGHTA and FQGNSA. Trimming pared 0 bases from V and 8 bases from J, leaving 7 bases between. This CDR3 spans 13 amino acids. In TCRdb, the 5' RACE reads were re-called with MiXCR into one record per CDR3 protein. The sample yields around 400,000 distinct CDR3 sequences, approximately 24% seen once. This chain links TRBV7-2 with TRBJ2-2; D may be TRBD1 or TRBD2 (5 bases each). This receptor was identified in an adult woman who had mild COVID-19 (a few samples of this study predate the infection). Cell type and time point are not known. Sequences were obtained from PBMCs or a T cell subset sorted from them (not recorded which). The CDR3 spells CASSLAWGGELFF. The CDR3 bases are TGTGCCAGCAGCTTAGCCTGGGGGGGGGAGCTGTTTTTT.